This TCR beta chain originates from a study of blood T cell repertoires in COVID-19. Membership in each cohort depended on participant-reported clinical history. All recovered Cohort 3 donors got two negative PCRs, got clearance, or saw symptom resolution. Authors' data handling: Amplification from reference gene primers served as the basis for estimated nucleated cell counts. The data were produced by immunoSEQ multiplex PCR, yet TCRdb's version contains in-frame clones alone and is incomplete. That table is the source of V, J and clone size, and D and trimming were worked out from the DNA. This table has about 190,000 clones, about 82% appearing once. The CDR3 length is 12 residues. Trimming removed 5 bases from V and 1 base from J, with 9 bases in between. CDR1 is GTSNPN and CDR2 is SVGIG in the germline V gene (reference sequence).

The chain uses TRBV30 and TRBJ2-7; no clear D. What was sequenced was PBMCs or T cells enriched from blood (not recorded which). This clonotype was sampled from a woman aged 25 to 45 who had recovered from COVID-19. CDR3 amino acids: CAWGVGSYEQYF. For the CDR3, the DNA is TGTGCCTGGGGGGTCGGGTCCTACGAGCAGTACTTC.